This T cell receptor (beta chain) was documented in a study of cytotoxic CD8 clonotypes in ibrutinib-treated CLL. This clone showed up just a few times. What it binds is not known. Trimming shortened V by 5 bases and J by 8 bases, and 11 bases separated the two germline ends. This CDR3 has 13 amino acids. CDR1 is SGHNT and CDR2 is YYREEE in the germline V gene (reference sequence). TCRdb keeps only in-frame clones here, not all; method: immunoSEQ multiplex PCR. The sample shows some 98,000 clones, around 80% of them seen only once. Study findings and constraints: Under treatment, the uncommon public clonotypes either contracted or remained stable.

The receptor was derived from a human donor with chronic lymphocytic leukemia. The chain joins TRBV5-4 to TRBJ1-6; D not resolved. The source was PBMCs, collected after 12 months of ibrutinib treatment. The CDR3 sequence is CASRDTLDSPLHF. The CDR3, as DNA: TGTGCCAGCAGGGATACCCTTGATTCACCCCTCCACTTT.